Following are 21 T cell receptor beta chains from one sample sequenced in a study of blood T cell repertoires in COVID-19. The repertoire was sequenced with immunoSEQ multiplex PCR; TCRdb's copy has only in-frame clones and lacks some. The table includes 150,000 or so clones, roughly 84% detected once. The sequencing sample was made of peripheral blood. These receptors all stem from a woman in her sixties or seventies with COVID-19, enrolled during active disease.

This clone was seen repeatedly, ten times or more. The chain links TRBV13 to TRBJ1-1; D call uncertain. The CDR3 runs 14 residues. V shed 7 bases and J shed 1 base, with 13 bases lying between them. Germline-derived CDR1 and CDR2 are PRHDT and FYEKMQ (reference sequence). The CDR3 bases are TGTGCCAGCACCTCCCTTGGTAGGAACACTGAAGCTTTCTTT. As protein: CASTSLGRNTEAFF.

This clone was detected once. CDR3 sequence (DNA): TGTGCCAGCAGCCCCGACAGGGTCGGATTAACCGGGGAGCTGTTTTTT. The encoded protein is CASSPDRVGLTGELFF. The chain is built from TRBV7-3 and TRBJ2-2; 7 bases line up with TRBD1. V was clipped by 5 bases and J by 5 bases; unmatched bases: 11. The CDR3 has 16 residues. Germline CDR1 reads SGHTA; CDR2 reads FQGTGA.

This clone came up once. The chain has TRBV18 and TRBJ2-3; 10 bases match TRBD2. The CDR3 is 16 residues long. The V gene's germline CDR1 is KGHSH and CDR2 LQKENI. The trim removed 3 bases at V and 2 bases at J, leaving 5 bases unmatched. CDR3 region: CASSPGLAAITDTQYF. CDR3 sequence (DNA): TGTGCCAGCTCACCTGGACTAGCGGCAATCACAGATACGCAGTATTTT.

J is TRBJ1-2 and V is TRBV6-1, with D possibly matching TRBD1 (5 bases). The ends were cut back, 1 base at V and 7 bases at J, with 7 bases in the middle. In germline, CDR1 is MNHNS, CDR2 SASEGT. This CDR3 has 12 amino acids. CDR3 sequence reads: CASSEVQGGYTF. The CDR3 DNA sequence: TGTGCCAGCAGTGAAGTCCAGGGTGGCTACACCTTC.

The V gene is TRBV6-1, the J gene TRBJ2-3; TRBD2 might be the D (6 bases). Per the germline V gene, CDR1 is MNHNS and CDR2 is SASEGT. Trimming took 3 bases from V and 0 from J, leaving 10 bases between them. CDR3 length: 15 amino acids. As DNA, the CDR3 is TGTGCCAGCAGTGATAGCGGAGCTAGCACAGATACGCAGTATTTT. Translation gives CASSDSGASTDTQYF.

CDR3 DNA: TGTGCCAGCAGCCCCCCGTTAATCTCTGAAGCTTTCTTT. Its protein product is CASSPPLISEAFF. This sequence joins TRBV28 and TRBJ1-1, with D hard to call. Trimming cost V 6 bases and J 6 bases, with 14 bases left between them. The CDR3 extends over 13 amino acids. Germline values: CDR1 MDHEN, CDR2 SYDVKM.

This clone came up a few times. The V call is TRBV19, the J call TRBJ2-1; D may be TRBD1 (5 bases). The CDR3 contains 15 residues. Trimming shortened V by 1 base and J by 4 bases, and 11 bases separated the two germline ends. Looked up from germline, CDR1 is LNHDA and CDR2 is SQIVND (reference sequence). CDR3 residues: CASSIAWTQYNEQFF. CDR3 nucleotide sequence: TGTGCCAGTAGTATAGCCTGGACACAATACAATGAGCAGTTCTTC.

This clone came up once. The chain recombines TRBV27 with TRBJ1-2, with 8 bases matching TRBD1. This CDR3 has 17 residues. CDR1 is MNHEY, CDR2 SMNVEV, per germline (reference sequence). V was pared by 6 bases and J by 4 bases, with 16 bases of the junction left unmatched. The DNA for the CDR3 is TGTGCCAGCAGCATAAGCTCCGGGACAGGTGTTTTCTATGGCTACACCTTC. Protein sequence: CASSISSGTGVFYGYTF.

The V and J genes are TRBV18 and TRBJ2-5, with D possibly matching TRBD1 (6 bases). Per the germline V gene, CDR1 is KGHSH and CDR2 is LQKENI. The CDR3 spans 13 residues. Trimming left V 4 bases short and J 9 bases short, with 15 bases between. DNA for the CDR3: TGTGCCAGCTCACGCACAGGGTCGGAGGCCCAGTACTTC. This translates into CASSRTGSEAQYF.

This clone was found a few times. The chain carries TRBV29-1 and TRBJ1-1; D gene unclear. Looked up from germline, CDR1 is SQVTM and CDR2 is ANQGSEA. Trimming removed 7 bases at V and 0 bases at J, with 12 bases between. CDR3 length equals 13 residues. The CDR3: CSAQRDMNTEAFF. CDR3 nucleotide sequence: TGCAGCGCTCAACGGGATATGAACACTGAAGCTTTCTTT. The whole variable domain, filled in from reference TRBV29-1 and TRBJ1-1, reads SAVISQKPSRDICQRGTSLTIQCQVDSQVTMMFWYRQQPGQSLTLIATANQGSEATYESGFVIDKFPISRPNLTFSTLTVSNMSPEDSSIYLCSAQRDMNTEAFFGQGTRLTVV.

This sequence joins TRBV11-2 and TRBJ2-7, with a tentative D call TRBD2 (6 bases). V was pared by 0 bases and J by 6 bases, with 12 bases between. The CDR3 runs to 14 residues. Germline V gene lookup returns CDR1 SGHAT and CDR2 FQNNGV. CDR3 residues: CASSLEVGGTEQYF. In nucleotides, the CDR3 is TGTGCCAGCAGCTTAGAGGTGGGAGGAACCGAGCAGTACTTC. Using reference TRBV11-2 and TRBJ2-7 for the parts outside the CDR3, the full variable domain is EAGVAQSPRYKIIEKRQSVAFWCNPISGHATLYWYQQILGQGPKLLIQFQNNGVVDDSQLPKDRFSAERLKGVDSTLKIQPAKLEDSAVYLCASSLEVGGTEQYFGPGTRLTVT.

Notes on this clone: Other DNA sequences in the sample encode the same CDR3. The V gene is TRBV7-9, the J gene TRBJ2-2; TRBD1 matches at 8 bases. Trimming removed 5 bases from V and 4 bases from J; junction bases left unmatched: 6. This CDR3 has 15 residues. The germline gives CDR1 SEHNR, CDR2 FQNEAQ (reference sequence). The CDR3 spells CASSARTGGTGELFF. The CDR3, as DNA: TGTGCCAGCAGCGCTCGCACAGGGGGCACCGGGGAGCTGTTTTTT.

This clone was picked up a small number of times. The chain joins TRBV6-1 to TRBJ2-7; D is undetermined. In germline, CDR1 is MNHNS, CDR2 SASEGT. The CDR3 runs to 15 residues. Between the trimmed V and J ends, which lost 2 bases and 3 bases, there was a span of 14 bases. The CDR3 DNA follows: TGTGCCAGCAGTGAAAACAGCCAACCTCACTACGAGCAGTACTTC. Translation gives CASSENSQPHYEQYF.

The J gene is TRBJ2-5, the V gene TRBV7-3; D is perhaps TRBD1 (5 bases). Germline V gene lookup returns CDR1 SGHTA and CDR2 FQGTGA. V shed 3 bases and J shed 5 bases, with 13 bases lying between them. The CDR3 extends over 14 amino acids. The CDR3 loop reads CASSFLGAGETQYF. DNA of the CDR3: TGTGCCAGCAGCTTCCTAGGGGCTGGGGAGACCCAGTACTTC.

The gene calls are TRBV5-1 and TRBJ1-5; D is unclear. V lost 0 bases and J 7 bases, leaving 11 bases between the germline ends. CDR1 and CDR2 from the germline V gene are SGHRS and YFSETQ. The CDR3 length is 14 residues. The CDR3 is CASSLGGKEQPQHF. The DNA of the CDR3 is TGCGCCAGCAGCTTGGGCGGGAAGGAGCAGCCCCAGCATTTT.

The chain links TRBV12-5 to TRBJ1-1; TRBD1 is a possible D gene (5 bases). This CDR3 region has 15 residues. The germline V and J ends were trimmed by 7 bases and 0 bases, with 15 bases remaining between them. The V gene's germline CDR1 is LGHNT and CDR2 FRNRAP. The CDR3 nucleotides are TGTGCTAGTGCCTCGGGACTTAATATGAACACTGAAGCTTTCTTT. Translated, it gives CASASGLNMNTEAFF.

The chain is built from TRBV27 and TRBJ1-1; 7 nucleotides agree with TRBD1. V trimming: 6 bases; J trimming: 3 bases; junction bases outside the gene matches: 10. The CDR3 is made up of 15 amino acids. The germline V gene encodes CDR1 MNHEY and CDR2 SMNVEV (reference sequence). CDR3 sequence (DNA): TGTGCCAGCAGATTACGACAGGGTCCGTACACTGAAGCTTTCTTT. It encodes CASRLRQGPYTEAFF.

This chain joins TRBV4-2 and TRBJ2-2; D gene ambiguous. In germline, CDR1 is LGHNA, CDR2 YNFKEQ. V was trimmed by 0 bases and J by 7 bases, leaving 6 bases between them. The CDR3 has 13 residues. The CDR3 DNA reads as TGTGCCAGCAGCCAAGATTCGGGCGGGGAGCTGTTTTTT. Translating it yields CASSQDSGGELFF.

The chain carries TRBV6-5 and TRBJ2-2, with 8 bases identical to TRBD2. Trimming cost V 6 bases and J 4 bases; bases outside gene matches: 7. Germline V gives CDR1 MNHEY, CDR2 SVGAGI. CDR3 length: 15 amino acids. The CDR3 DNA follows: TGTGCCAGCAGCCACGGGGGGGCGGGCACCGGGGAGCTGTTTTTT. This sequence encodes CASSHGGAGTGELFF.

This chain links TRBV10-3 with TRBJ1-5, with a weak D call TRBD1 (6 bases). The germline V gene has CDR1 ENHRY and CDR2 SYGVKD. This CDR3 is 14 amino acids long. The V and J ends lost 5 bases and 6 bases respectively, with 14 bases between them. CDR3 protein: CAISLGGGGQPQHF. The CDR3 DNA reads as TGTGCCATCAGTCTAGGGGGAGGGGGTCAGCCCCAGCATTTT.

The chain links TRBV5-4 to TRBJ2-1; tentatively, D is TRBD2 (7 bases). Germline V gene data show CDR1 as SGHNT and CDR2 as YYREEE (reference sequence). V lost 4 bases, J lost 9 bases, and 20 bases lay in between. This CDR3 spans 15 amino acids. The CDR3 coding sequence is TGTGCCAGCAGCCTGAAGGGGGGGGGTCAGGGTGAGCAGTTCTTC. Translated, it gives CASSLKGGGQGEQFF.